This T cell receptor beta chain was identified during a study of blood T cell repertoires in COVID-19 (dated by TCRdb to 2020 to 2021). Study-wide context: Samples covering the acute and convalescent phases of COVID-19 were provided by collaborators in the United States, Italy and Spain. The material from the prospective study consisted of cDNA or gDNA derived from T cells, B-cell-depleted T cells, or PBMCs. The dataset comprised deeply sampled blood TCRbeta repertoires from subjects exposed to, actively infected with, or recovered from COVID-19. The repertoires were released in a freely available public database meant as a resource for research on the immune response to SARS-CoV-2. The samples were drawn from two sources: the first 160 participants of the ongoing ImmuneRACE study, and 1,200 or so subjects contributed by 6 global collaborators. The sample metadata nearly always contained a de-identified subject ID, COVID-19 status, age in years and sex. Where available, HLA class I and class II types were obtained from metadata supplied by the sample provider rather than from assay-based typing.

Only a few counts were recorded for this clone. The target of this receptor is not known. The sample holds no much larger clone one base away, and base qualities are not on file. The CDR3 numbers 14 residues from cysteine through phenylalanine. Left in the record is the CDR3 DNA by itself, 42 bases read in frame from the first base. Trimming at the junction amounts to 6 bases on V and 13 bases on J, and the germline ends lie 19 bases apart. Per the germline V gene, MDHEN is the CDR1 and SYDVKM is the CDR2. Enrolling through a virtual design, the prospective study's participants ranged in age from roughly 18 to 89 years and lived across roughly 24 United States geographic areas. To assign participants to cohorts, the prospective study relied on clinical history that participants themselves reported in a screening survey and a study questionnaire. Exposed participants had been in contact, within 2 weeks of entering the study, with a person who had a PCR-confirmed or clinician-diagnosed case of COVID-19. Each participant in the prospective study had whole blood, serum and a nasopharyngeal or oropharyngeal swab collected by mobile phlebotomists. Participants in the prospective study had the option to provide additional blood draws and questionnaires over a roughly 2-month period. Before DNA extraction, blood samples from the prospective study were shipped at room temperature or frozen.

What the authors observed across the whole study: The quantity of clinical and demographic metadata differed by source and by participant and was supplied without curation.

TCRbeta CDR3 regions were amplified from genomic DNA by means of the immunoSEQ Assay, a bias-controlled multiplex PCR. The source study handled its data this way. The number of nucleated cells in each sample was estimated by amplification of reference gene primers within the assay. To quantify the absolute abundance of each unique TCRbeta CDR3 rearrangement, sequence reads were collapsed and filtered. For each sample, productive Simpson clonality was calculated as the square root of Simpson's diversity index over productive rearrangements. TCRdb re-hosts the immuneACCESS table, in-frame sequences only. Its copies lack some clones; in the studies checked, an unresolved V gene accounts for under half of them, and the cause for the rest is not known. The D gene and trimming were derived from the DNA, and the V and J assignments and clone size from that table. The sample contains roughly 400,000 clones, around nine tenths of them found a single time. In total, the top ten clones hold 1.2% to 1.5% of the sample.

The sample taken for sequencing was PBMCs or T cells enriched from blood (not recorded which). The V gene is TRBV28 and the J gene is TRBJ1-6; the D gene is perhaps TRBD1, from 6 matching bases. The source of this sequence is a woman under 30 who had been exposed to COVID-19. The CDR3 protein sequence reads: CASRLDRYEDPLHF. The bases are TGTGCCAGCAGACTAGACAGGTACGAAGATCCCCTCCACTTT.